What follows are 20 T cell receptor beta chains derived from one specimen sequenced in a study of blood T cell repertoires in COVID-19. Using immunoSEQ multiplex PCR, the repertoire was profiled, and TCRdb retains in-frame clones only, with some absent. Of over 150,000 clones detected, about 87% appear once; the ten largest clones hold approximately 4.1%. The sequencing sample was made of peripheral blood. The receptors originated from a woman in her fifties or sixties who had recovered from COVID-19.

The V gene is TRBV28, the J gene TRBJ1-2, with unresolved D. The CDR3 sequence is 16 residues long. V lost 3 bases, J lost 8 bases, and 22 bases lay in between. Germline CDR1 reads MDHEN; CDR2 reads SYDVKM. CDR3: CASSLPLRQADHGYTF. DNA of the CDR3: TGTGCCAGCAGTTTGCCTCTCCGCCAAGCCGATCACGGCTACACCTTC.

The chain couples TRBV6-5 to TRBJ1-1; maybe TRBD1 (6 bases). Per the germline V gene, CDR1 is MNHEY and CDR2 is SVGAGI. V was clipped by 4 bases and J by 7 bases, with 16 bases between them. This CDR3 region has 14 residues. Here the CDR3 reads CASSSTGHILEAFF. In nucleotides, the CDR3 is TGTGCCAGCAGTTCCACGGGACATATTCTTGAAGCTTTCTTT.

In regard to this clone: Other nucleotide sequences from this sample produce the same CDR3. The chain employs TRBV6-5 and TRBJ1-5; TRBD1 aligns across 7 bases. The CDR3 is 14 amino acids. Trimming took 5 bases from V and 1 from J; bases not matched to a gene: 2. Per germline, CDR1 MNHEY and CDR2 SVGAGI. For the CDR3, the DNA is TGTGCCAGCAGTCCGGGACAGAGCAATCAGCCCCAGCATTTT. It codes for CASSPGQSNQPQHF.

The V call is TRBV19, the J call TRBJ2-2; 7 nucleotides match TRBD1. J was trimmed by 9 bases and V by 4 bases; bases with no gene match: 8. This CDR3 has 14 amino acids. From germline, CDR1 is LNHDA and CDR2 SQIVND (reference sequence). The CDR3, as DNA: TGTGCCAGTAGTACCACAGGGGTGGATCGGGAGCTGTTTTTT. This translates into CASSTTGVDRELFF.

The J gene is TRBJ2-5, the V gene TRBV28, with 7 nucleotides matching TRBD2. Germline lookup yields CDR1 MDHEN and CDR2 SYDVKM. V shed 9 bases and J 3 bases; nucleotides not matched to a gene: 10. The CDR3 covers 14 residues. This CDR3 is CASNQVGGEETQYF. Here the CDR3 DNA reads TGTGCCAGTAACCAGGTGGGGGGGGAAGAGACCCAGTACTTC.

The CDR3 here is CASSSTQGGTEAFF. The CDR3 DNA sequence: TGTGCCAGCAGCTCCACACAGGGAGGGACTGAAGCTTTCTTT. J is TRBJ1-1 and V is TRBV7-2, with D possibly TRBD1 on 6 matching bases. CDR3 length: 14 amino acids. The ends were cut back, 4 bases at V and 5 bases at J, with 14 bases in the middle. Germline CDR1 SGHTA, CDR2 FQGNSA.

Concerning this clone itself: Other nucleotide sequences from this sample produce the same CDR3. The chain recombines TRBV6-6 with TRBJ2-7; D remains unclear. V lost 6 bases and J 0 bases, leaving 6 bases between the germline ends. The CDR3 loop spans 12 amino acids. Germline CDR1 is MNHNY and CDR2 is SVGAGI (reference sequence). The CDR3 is CASSLSSYEQYF. CDR3 nucleotide sequence: TGTGCCAGCAGCCTAAGCTCCTACGAGCAGTACTTC.

This clone was observed at least ten times. This chain links TRBV5-1 with TRBJ1-5, with D hard to call. The CDR3 length is 15 residues. Trimming removed 2 bases from V and 1 base from J, with 10 bases in between. Germline assignment: CDR1 SGHRS and CDR2 YFSETQ. As DNA, the CDR3 is TGCGCCAGCAGCTTAGAGGGATTAAGCAATCAGCCCCAGCATTTT. Encoded protein: CASSLEGLSNQPQHF.

The V call is TRBV4-2, the J call TRBJ2-3, with 13 nucleotides matching TRBD2. The CDR3 sequence is 16 residues long. The V and J ends lost 0 bases and 5 bases, in that order; junction bases with no gene match: 2. Germline V lookup: CDR1 LGHNA, CDR2 YNFKEQ. The CDR3 here is CASSQEGLAGVDTQYF. Written as DNA, the CDR3 is TGTGCCAGCAGCCAAGAAGGACTAGCGGGGGTAGATACGCAGTATTTT.

The sample holds one count of this clone. The rearrangement uses TRBV4-1 and TRBJ2-2, with D perhaps matching TRBD2 (6 bases). Trimming removed 0 bases at V and 6 bases at J, with 17 bases between. Germline V gene data show CDR1 as MGHRA and CDR2 as YSYEKL. The CDR3 has 17 amino acids. The CDR3 loop is CASSQDYAGLGPGELFF. CDR3 sequence (DNA): TGCGCCAGCAGCCAAGATTACGCGGGACTGGGACCCGGGGAGCTGTTTTTT.

This clone came up once. The V gene is TRBV5-1, the J gene TRBJ1-2; weak D call: TRBD1 (5 bases). V was shortened by 0 bases and J by 4 bases, with 13 bases between the two germline ends. Germline V gene data show CDR1 as SGHRS and CDR2 as YFSETQ. The CDR3 spans 15 residues. The CDR3 DNA sequence: TGCGCCAGCAGCTTGGAAACAGGCCGGAGCTATGGCTACACCTTC. It encodes CASSLETGRSYGYTF.

The chain uses TRBV2 and TRBJ2-7, with a possible D match to TRBD1 (6 bases). V was cut by 7 bases and J by 2 bases, with 18 bases left in between. The CDR3 runs to 15 residues. Looked up from germline, CDR1 is SNHLY and CDR2 is FYNNEI. The CDR3 bases are TGTGCCAGCAACAAACTACCCAGGGGTCCCTACGAGCAGTACTTC. It yields the protein CASNKLPRGPYEQYF.

The chain has TRBV2 and TRBJ1-1; tentative D call: TRBD1 (5 bases). The CDR3 extends over 13 amino acids. Germline CDR1 SNHLY, CDR2 FYNNEI. The V end was cut by 1 base, the J end by 5 bases, with 8 bases between. CDR3 DNA: TGTGCCAGCAGTGAAGTTAGACAGACTGAAGCTTTCTTT. This encodes CASSEVRQTEAFF.

The V call is TRBV13, the J call TRBJ2-7; 10 bases line up with TRBD2. The CDR3 spans 14 residues. V lost 6 bases, J lost 6 bases, and 8 bases stayed unmatched. The germline gives CDR1 PRHDT, CDR2 FYEKMQ (reference sequence). The CDR3 nucleotides read TGTGCCAGCAGAAGGTGGGCTAGCGGGGGCGAGCAGTACTTC. Its protein product is CASRRWASGGEQYF.

The gene calls are TRBV19 and TRBJ1-5; TRBD1 might be the D (5 bases). Deletions cut 0 bases from V and 0 bases from J, with 9 bases between. Germline loops: CDR1 LNHDA, CDR2 SQIVND (reference sequence). This CDR3 is 16 amino acids long. As DNA, the CDR3 is TGTGCCAGTAGTATAGATGCAGGGTATAGCAATCAGCCCCAGCATTTT. Amino acids: CASSIDAGYSNQPQHF. The variable domain in full, completed from reference TRBV19 and TRBJ1-5, reads DGGITQSPKYLFRKEGQNVTLSCEQNLNHDAMYWYRQDPGQGLRLIYYSQIVNDFQKGDIAEGYSVSREKKESFPLTVTSAQKNPTAFYLCASSIDAGYSNQPQHFGDGTRLSIL.

The rearrangement links TRBV12-3 or TRBV12-4 to TRBJ2-2; no definite D call. With 6 bases removed from V and 2 bases from J, the gap between germline ends came to 4 bases. This CDR3 has 12 residues. Here the CDR3 DNA reads TGTGCCAGCAGCTATAACACCGGGGAGCTGTTTTTT. This translates into CASSYNTGELFF.

This chain connects TRBV7-9 to TRBJ1-1; TRBD1 is a possible D gene (6 bases). Germline CDR1 is SEHNR and CDR2 is FQNEAQ (reference sequence). This CDR3 has 16 amino acids. Trimming left V 4 bases short and J 5 bases short, with 20 bases between. The CDR3 DNA reads as TGTGCCAGCAGCTCAAGAGCTACAGGGAGTTGGACTGAAGCTTTCTTT. Its protein product is CASSSRATGSWTEAFF.

The V and J genes are TRBV5-1 and TRBJ2-3; TRBD2 agrees at 10 bases. Per the germline V gene, CDR1 is SGHRS and CDR2 is YFSETQ. The V segment lost 1 base and the J segment 6 bases; nucleotides outside the gene matches: 8. The CDR3 is 16 amino acids. CDR3 sequence reads: CASSLMASGGGDTQYF. The CDR3 nucleotides are TGCGCCAGCAGCTTGATGGCTAGCGGGGGAGGGGATACGCAGTATTTT. Supplemented by reference TRBV5-1 and TRBJ2-3, the full variable domain reads KAGVTQTPRYLIKTRGQQVTLSCSPISGHRSVSWYQQTPGQGLQFLFEYFSETQRNKGNFPGRFSGRQFSNSRSEMNVSTLELGDSALYLCASSLMASGGGDTQYFGPGTRLTVL.

The rearrangement links TRBV4-1 to TRBJ1-5, with D maybe TRBD1 (5 bases). This CDR3 is 17 amino acids long. The V gene lost 0 bases and the J gene lost 7 bases, with 19 bases spanning the gap. Germline values: CDR1 MGHRA, CDR2 YSYEKL. The CDR3 sequence: CASSQDATAGGRQPQHF. The CDR3 nucleotides are TGCGCCAGCAGCCAAGACGCGACCGCGGGGGGTAGGCAGCCCCAGCATTTT.

The chain couples TRBV28 to TRBJ2-3, with 9 bases aligning to TRBD2. The V gene end was trimmed by 5 bases and the J gene end by 3 bases; junction bases not matched to a gene: 6. Per germline, CDR1 MDHEN and CDR2 SYDVKM. The CDR3 is made up of 15 amino acids. The CDR3 nucleotides read TGTGCCAGCAGTCCGCGGGAGGGGGCAACAGATACGCAGTATTTT. The encoded protein is CASSPREGATDTQYF.